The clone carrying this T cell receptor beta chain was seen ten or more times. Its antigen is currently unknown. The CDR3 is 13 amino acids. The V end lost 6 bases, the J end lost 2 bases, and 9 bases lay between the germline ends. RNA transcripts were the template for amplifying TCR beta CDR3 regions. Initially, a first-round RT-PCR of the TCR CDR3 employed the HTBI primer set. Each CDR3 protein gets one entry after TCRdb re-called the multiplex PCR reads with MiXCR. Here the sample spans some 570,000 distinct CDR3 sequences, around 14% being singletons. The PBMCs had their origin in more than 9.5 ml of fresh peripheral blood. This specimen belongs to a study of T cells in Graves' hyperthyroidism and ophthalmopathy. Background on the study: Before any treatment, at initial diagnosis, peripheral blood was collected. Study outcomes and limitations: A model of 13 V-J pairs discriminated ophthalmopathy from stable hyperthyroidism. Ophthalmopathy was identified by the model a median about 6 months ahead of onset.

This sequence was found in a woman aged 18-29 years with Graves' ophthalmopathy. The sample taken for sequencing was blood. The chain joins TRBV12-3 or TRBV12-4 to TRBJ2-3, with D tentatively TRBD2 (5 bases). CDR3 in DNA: TGTGCCAGCAGCGAGCGGAACACAGATACGCAGTATTTT. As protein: CASSERNTDTQYF.